Following are 10 T cell receptor beta chains from one sample sequenced in a study of blood T cell repertoires in COVID-19 (dated by TCRdb to 2018 to 2021). Receptor libraries were prepared by the immunoSEQ multiplex PCR assay. TCRdb took over this immuneACCESS table, retaining in-frame rearrangements with V and J assigned. Such tables are incomplete; in checked studies, under half of the missing clones stem from an unresolved V gene, and the remainder is unexplained. The sample data list some 43,000 clones, and 87% of these were observed just once. The top ten constitute 4.7% of the sample. Sequencing was carried out using peripheral blood. These receptor sequences come from a human donor in a cohort sampled during active COVID-19.

The rearrangement joins TRBV7-9 to TRBJ2-1, with D tentatively TRBD2 (6 bases). Trimming pared 5 bases from V and 3 bases from J, leaving 11 bases between. The germline V gene has CDR1 SEHNR and CDR2 FQNEAQ (reference sequence). This CDR3 comprises 14 residues. This CDR3 reads CASSPTSSYNEQFF. The CDR3, as DNA: TGTGCCAGCAGCCCCACTAGCAGCTACAATGAGCAGTTCTTC.

The chain uses TRBV9 and TRBJ2-7; D may be TRBD2 (5 bases). Germline V gene data show CDR1 as SGDLS and CDR2 as YYNGEE. Trimming took off 1 base at V and 2 bases at J, with 7 bases between the two ends. The CDR3 contains 13 residues. As DNA, the CDR3 is TGTGCCAGCAGCGTACCGACTACCTACGAGCAGTACTTC. Its protein is CASSVPTTYEQYF.

The V call is TRBV7-9, the J call TRBJ1-5; D possibly corresponds to TRBD1 (5 bases). Trimming removed 4 bases at V and 0 bases at J, with 10 bases between. Per the germline V gene, CDR1 is SEHNR and CDR2 is FQNEAQ (reference sequence). The CDR3 sequence is 15 residues long. The CDR3 nucleotides are TGTGCCAGCAGCTACGGGGGTAGTAGCAATCAGCCCCAGCATTTT. Translated, it gives CASSYGGSSNQPQHF.

V is TRBV14 and J is TRBJ2-1, with TRBD2 matching 10 bases. Germline assignment: CDR1 SGHDN and CDR2 FVKESK. This CDR3 has 20 residues. Trimming at V came to 3 bases and at J to 10 bases, leaving 24 bases not matched to a gene. The CDR3 protein is CASSHLGLAEPPLVATEQFF. CDR3 in DNA: TGTGCCAGCAGCCACCTCGGACTAGCGGAGCCCCCATTGGTAGCGACGGAGCAGTTCTTC.

The chain joins TRBV5-1 to TRBJ2-7; 10 bases match TRBD2. Germline lookup yields CDR1 SGHRS and CDR2 YFSETQ. V shed 2 bases and J 7 bases; nucleotides not matched to a gene: 6. CDR3 length: 14 amino acids. CDR3 in amino acids: CASSFLAGVGEQYF. The CDR3 DNA follows: TGCGCCAGCAGCTTCCTAGCGGGAGTGGGAGAGCAGTACTTC. Full variable domain (rest looked up from reference TRBV5-1 and TRBJ2-7): KAGVTQTPRYLIKTRGQQVTLSCSPISGHRSVSWYQQTPGQGLQFLFEYFSETQRNKGNFPGRFSGRQFSNSRSEMNVSTLELGDSALYLCASSFLAGVGEQYFGPGTRLTVT.

This clone showed up just a few times. The chain recombines TRBV6-6 with TRBJ2-3; TRBD1 agrees at 11 bases. The CDR3 contains 15 residues. CDR1 is MNHNY, CDR2 SVGAGI, per germline (reference sequence). With 5 bases clipped from V and 4 bases from J, the junction kept 5 bases outside the gene matches. CDR3 sequence (DNA): TGTGCCAGCAGTCTAGGACAGGGGGCCGCAGATACGCAGTATTTT. This codes for CASSLGQGAADTQYF.

This chain links TRBV30 with TRBJ1-5; possible D gene TRBD1, 5 bases. The CDR3 covers 18 residues. The ends were cut back, 0 bases at V and 0 bases at J, with 18 bases in the middle. Looked up from germline, CDR1 is GTSNPN and CDR2 is SVGIG (reference sequence). The CDR3 is CAWSVLRAGPYSNQPQHF. The CDR3 region has the DNA TGTGCCTGGAGTGTACTTAGGGCAGGGCCTTATAGCAATCAGCCCCAGCATTTT.

The CDR3, as DNA: TGTGCCAGCAGTTACTCGTCTGAGGGGACAATGAACACTGAAGCTTTCTTT. Encoded protein: CASSYSSEGTMNTEAFF. The V gene is TRBV6-2 or TRBV6-3, the J gene TRBJ1-1; D perhaps matches TRBD1 (6 bases). Deletions cut 0 bases from V and 0 bases from J, with 14 bases between. This CDR3 has 17 amino acids. Germline CDR1 reads MNHEY; CDR2 reads SVGEGT.

The J gene is TRBJ1-6, the V gene TRBV7-2; D unclear. Germline CDR1 is SGHTA and CDR2 is FQGNSA. V was cut by 3 bases and J by 4 bases, with 7 bases left in between. The CDR3 runs 14 residues. The CDR3 protein is CASSLGSYNSPLHF. In nucleotides, the CDR3 is TGTGCCAGCAGCTTGGGCAGTTATAATTCACCCCTCCACTTT.

CDR3 in DNA: TGTGCCTGGAGCGAGACAGGGATCCTTCGGCCCCAGCATTTT. Translation gives CAWSETGILRPQHF. The chain employs TRBV30 and TRBJ1-5; TRBD1 agrees at 7 bases. Unmatched junction bases numbered 11, after V lost 3 bases and J lost 9 bases. The CDR3 is 14 amino acids. Germline V gene sequence: CDR1 GTSNPN, CDR2 SVGIG (reference sequence).